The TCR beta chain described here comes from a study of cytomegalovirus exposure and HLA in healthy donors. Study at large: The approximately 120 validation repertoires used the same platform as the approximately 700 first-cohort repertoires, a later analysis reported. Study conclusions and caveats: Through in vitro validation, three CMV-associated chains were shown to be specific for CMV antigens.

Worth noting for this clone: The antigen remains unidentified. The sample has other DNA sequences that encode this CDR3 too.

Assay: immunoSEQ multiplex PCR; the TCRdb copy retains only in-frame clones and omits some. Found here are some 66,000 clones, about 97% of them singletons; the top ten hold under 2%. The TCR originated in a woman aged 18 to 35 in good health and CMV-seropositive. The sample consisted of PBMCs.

CDR3 protein: CASSQTSGKYNEQFF. CDR3 DNA sequence: TGTGCCAGCAGCCAGACTAGCGGGAAATACAATGAGCAGTTCTTC. The chain uses TRBV28 and TRBJ2-1; 11 positions agree with TRBD2. This CDR3 is 15 amino acids long. The J segment lost 4 bases and the V segment lost 6 bases, leaving 5 bases of the junction unmatched. CDR1 and CDR2 (germline): MDHEN, SYDVKM.